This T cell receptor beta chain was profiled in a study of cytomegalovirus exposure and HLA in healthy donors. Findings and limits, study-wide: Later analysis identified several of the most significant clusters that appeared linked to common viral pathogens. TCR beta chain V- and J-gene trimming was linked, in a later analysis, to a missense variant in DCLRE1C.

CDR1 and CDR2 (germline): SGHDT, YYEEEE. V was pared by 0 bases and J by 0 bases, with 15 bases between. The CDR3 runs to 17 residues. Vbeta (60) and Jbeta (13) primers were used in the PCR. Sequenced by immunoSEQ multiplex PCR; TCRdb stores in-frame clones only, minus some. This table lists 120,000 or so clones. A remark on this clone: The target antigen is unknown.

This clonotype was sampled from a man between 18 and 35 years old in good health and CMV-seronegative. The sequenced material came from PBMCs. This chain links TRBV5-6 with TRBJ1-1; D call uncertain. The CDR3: CASSLEYGVYMNTEAFF. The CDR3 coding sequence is TGTGCCAGCAGCTTGGAATACGGGGTTTACATGAACACTGAAGCTTTCTTT.